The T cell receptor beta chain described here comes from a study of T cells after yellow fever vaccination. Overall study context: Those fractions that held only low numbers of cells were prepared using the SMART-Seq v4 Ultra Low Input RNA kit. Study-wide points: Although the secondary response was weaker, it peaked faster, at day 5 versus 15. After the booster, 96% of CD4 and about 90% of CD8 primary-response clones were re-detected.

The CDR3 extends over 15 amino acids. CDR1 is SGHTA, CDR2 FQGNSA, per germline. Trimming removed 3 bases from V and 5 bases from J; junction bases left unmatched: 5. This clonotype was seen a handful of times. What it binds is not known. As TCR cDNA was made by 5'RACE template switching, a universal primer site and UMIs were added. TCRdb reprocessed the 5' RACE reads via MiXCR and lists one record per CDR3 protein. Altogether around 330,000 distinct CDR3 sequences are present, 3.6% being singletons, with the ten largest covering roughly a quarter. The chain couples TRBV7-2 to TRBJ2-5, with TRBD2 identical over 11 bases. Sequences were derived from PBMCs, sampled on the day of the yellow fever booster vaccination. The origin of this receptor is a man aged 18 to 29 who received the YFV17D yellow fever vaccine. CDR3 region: CASSFSGGALETQYF. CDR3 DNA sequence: TGTGCCAGCAGCTTTAGCGGGGGGGCCCTGGAGACCCAGTACTTC.